A selection of T cell receptor beta chains follows, all from one sample in a study of technical replicates of blood from four donors. TCRdb's table, derived via immunoSEQ multiplex PCR, lists solely in-frame clones and lacks some. The sample has about 88,000 clones, 92% seen once; the top ten hold under 0.3%. Sample: T cells isolated from PBMCs. These receptors came from a human donor in good health. Each CDR3 is given with its conserved first and last residue. The D gene is left open where the match is weak. Some rows mark clone size as missing; the rest say once, few, many or name a class of expanded clone.

size	D	V	J	DNA	CDR3
.	TRBD1	TRBV19	TRBJ1-2	TGTGCCAGTACATCCGGGACAGGTGTTTGGAACTATGGCTACACCTTC	CASTSGTGVWNYGYTF
.	TRBD1	TRBV4-1	TRBJ1-5	TGCGCCAGCAGCCAAAATGGACAGGGGCCCCATCAGCCCCAGCATTTT	CASSQNGQGPHQPQHF
few	.	TRBV21-1	TRBJ1-1	TGTGCCAGCAGCAAAGGAGACCGGGACAGGGGATCGGACACTGAAGCTTTCTTT	CASSKGDRDRGSDTEAFF
.	.	TRBV27	TRBJ2-7	TGTGCCAGCAGCCTCGGCGGACAGACCTACGAGCAGTACTTC	CASSLGGQTYEQYF
.	TRBD1	TRBV11-2	TRBJ2-2	TGTGCCAGCAGCTCGACAGGGATGAACACCGGGGAGCTGTTTTTT	CASSSTGMNTGELFF
few	.	TRBV28	TRBJ1-5	TGTGCCAGTACACCTAACAGGTACAATCAGCCCCAGCATTTT	CASTPNRYNQPQHF
.	TRBD2	TRBV25-1	TRBJ2-6	TGTGCCAGCACAGGACTAGCGGGCTCTGGGGCCAACGTCCTGACTTTC	CASTGLAGSGANVLTF
.	.	TRBV7-8	TRBJ1-1	TGTGCCAGCAGCTCCTACAGGGTCGCAGGGACCCACACTGAAGCTTTCTTT	CASSSYRVAGTHTEAFF
.	TRBD1	TRBV4-2	TRBJ2-7	TGTGCCAGCAGCCAACAAGAGTGGGGGACAGGGGGCAACGAGCAGTACTTC	CASSQQEWGTGGNEQYF
.	TRBD1	TRBV5-1	TRBJ1-4	TGCGCCAGCAGCTTTGGACAGGTGGGGGTTATGGGGGAAAAACTGTTTTTT	CASSFGQVGVMGEKLFF
.	TRBD1	TRBV10-3	TRBJ1-3	TGTGCCATCAGCGACAGGGGCACTGGAAACACCATATATTTT	CAISDRGTGNTIYF
once	.	TRBV12-2	TRBJ2-2	TGTGCAAGTCGCTTAGCGGGGACAGGGGTGAACACCGGGGAGCTGTTTTTT	CASRLAGTGVNTGELFF
.	TRBD2	TRBV4-2	TRBJ2-5	TGTGCCAGCAGCCAAGAGGGGGCGGGAGGGCCGGGAGAGACCCAGTACTTC	CASSQEGAGGPGETQYF
.	.	TRBV28	TRBJ1-5	TGTGCCAGCAGTTTGCCCGCGCTAGTCCCTTTCCAGCCCCAGCATTTT	CASSLPALVPFQPQHF
.	.	TRBV27	TRBJ2-7	TGTGCCAGCAGTCTACTTGTCTCGGCCGGGGGAGCAGAGAGGGAGCAGTACTTC	CASSLLVSAGGAEREQYF
.	.	TRBV5-4	TRBJ2-1	TGTGCCACACGAATCAGTGTGGACAATGAGCAGTTCTTC	CATRISVDNEQFF
.	.	TRBV4-2	TRBJ2-2	TGTGCCAGCAGCCAAGAGATGGTGGTACGGGGATTTTCCGGGTCCGGGGAGCTGTTTTTT	CASSQEMVVRGFSGSGELFF
.	.	TRBV7-6	TRBJ2-3	TGTGCCAGCAGCTTATATGGCACAGATACGCAGTATTTT	CASSLYGTDTQYF
.	.	TRBV2	TRBJ2-5	TGTGCCAGGGACAGCCAAGAGACCCAGTACTTC	CARDSQETQYF
.	TRBD2	TRBV7-9	TRBJ2-5	TGTGCCAGCAGCCTGGGACTAGCGGGAGCCCAAGAGACCCAGTACTTC	CASSLGLAGAQETQYF
.	TRBD1	TRBV28	TRBJ1-5	TGTGCCAGCAGTTTATTCAGACAGGGGGGCAATCAGCCCCAGCATTTT	CASSLFRQGGNQPQHF
.	TRBD2	TRBV5-1	TRBJ2-7	TGCGCCAGCAGCTTGGGGGAACCGGGACTAGCGGGAAGGATCCTCTACGAGCAGTACTTC	CASSLGEPGLAGRILYEQYF